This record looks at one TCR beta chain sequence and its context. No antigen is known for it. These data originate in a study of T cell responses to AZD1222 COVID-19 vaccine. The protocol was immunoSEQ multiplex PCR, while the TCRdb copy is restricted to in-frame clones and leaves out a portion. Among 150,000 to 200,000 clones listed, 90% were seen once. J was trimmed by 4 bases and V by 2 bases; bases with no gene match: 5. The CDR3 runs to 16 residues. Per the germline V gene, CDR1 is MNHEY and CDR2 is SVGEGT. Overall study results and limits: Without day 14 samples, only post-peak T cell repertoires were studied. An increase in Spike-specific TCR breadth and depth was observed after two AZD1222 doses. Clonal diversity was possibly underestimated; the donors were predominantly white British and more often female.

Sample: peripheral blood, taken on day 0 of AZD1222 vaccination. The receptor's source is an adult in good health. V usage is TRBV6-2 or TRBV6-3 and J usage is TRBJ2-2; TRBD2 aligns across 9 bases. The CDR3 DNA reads TGTGCCAGCAGTTACGGCGGGGGGGCGAGCACCGGGGAGCTGTTTTTT. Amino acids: CASSYGGGASTGELFF.